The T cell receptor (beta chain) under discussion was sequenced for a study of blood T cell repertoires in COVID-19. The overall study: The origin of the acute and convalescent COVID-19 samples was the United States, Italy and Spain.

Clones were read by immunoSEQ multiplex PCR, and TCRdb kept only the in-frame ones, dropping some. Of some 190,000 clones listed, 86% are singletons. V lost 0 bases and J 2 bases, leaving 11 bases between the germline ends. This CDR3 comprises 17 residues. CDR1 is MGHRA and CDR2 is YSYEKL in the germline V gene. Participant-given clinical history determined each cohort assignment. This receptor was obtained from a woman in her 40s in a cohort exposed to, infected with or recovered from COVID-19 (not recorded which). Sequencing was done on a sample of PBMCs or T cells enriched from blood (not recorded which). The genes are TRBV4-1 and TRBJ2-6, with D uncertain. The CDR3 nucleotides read TGCGCCAGCAGCCAAGAGTCTTCTAGTACTGGGGCCAACGTCCTGACTTTC. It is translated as CASSQESSSTGANVLTF.